A selection of T cell receptor beta chains follows, all from one sample in a study of CD8+CD57+ T cells in acquired aplastic anemia. TCRdb redid the calling of the reads with MiXCR, one entry per CDR3 protein. The table shows 200,000 or so distinct CDR3 sequences, with 55% to 70% occurring only once. The sequenced material came from sorted CD4+, CD8+, or CD8+CD57+ T cells (not recorded which) from PBMCs. The receptors here all came from a human donor with severe aplastic anemia or a healthy control (not recorded which). CDR3s leave out the opening cysteine and the closing phenylalanine or tryptophan.

V	J	CDR3
TRBV7-9	TRBJ1-2	ASSFDREYGYT
TRBV7-9	TRBJ1-1	ASSNPRQDRERTNTEAF
TRBV2	TRBJ2-1	ASSGVPVGEQF
TRBV5-6	TRBJ2-1	ASSLDGGGAIYSYNGQF
TRBV7-8	TRBJ2-7	ASSLARPVHEQY
TRBV10-3	TRBJ2-3	AISESRNTDTQY
TRBV7-9	TRBJ2-5	ASSLVGGETQY
TRBV9	TRBJ1-6	ASSRRTGLDSPLH
TRBV5-6	TRBJ2-5	ASSFLAGDWETQY
TRBV9	TRBJ2-3	ASSPRRSYDTQY
TRBV14	TRBJ1-4	ASSPQFSSNEKLF
TRBV7-9	TRBJ1-1	ASSLGGGGNTEAF
TRBV15	TRBJ2-5	ATSRVGETQY
TRBV7-7	TRBJ1-3	ASSLDVTGNTIY